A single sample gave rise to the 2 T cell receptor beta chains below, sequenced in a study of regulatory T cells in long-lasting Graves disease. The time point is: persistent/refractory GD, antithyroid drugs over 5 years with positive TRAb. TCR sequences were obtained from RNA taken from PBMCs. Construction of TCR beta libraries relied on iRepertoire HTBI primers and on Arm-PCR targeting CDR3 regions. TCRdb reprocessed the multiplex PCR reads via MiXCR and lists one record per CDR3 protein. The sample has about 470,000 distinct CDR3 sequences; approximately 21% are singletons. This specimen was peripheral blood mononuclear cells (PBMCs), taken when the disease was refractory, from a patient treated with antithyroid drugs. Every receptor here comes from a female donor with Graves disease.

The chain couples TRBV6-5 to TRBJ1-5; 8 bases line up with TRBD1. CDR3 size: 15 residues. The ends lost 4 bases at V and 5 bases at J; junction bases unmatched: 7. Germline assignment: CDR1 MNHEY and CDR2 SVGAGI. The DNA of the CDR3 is TGTGCCAGCAGTTCCTACCCGGGACAGGATCAGCCCCAGCATTTT. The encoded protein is CASSSYPGQDQPQHF.

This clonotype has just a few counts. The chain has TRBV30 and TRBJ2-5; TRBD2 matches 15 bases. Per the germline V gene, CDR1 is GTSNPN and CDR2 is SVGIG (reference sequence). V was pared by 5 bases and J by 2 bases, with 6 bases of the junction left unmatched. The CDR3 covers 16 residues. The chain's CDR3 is CAWAGLAGGKQETQYF. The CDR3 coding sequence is TGTGCCTGGGCTGGACTAGCGGGGGGGAAGCAAGAGACCCAGTACTTC.